This TCR beta chain appears in the sequencing data of a study of identical twins listed by TCRdb under 2016. Regarding the study in general: To test whether fetal clonotypes persist, this study deep-sequenced TCR alpha and beta repertoires from monozygotic twins, from unrelated adults of various ages, and from cord blood. Replicate twin experiments were performed at different times using different library preparation protocols to rule out contamination.

Every donor in the study was a healthy Caucasian. The twin cohort consisted of three pairs of female monozygotic twins, all aged roughly 18 to 29 years. CD4+ and CD8+ T cell populations were isolated with positive isolation kits from Invitrogen. This clonotype was counted a few times. Its cognate antigen has yet to be identified. No base quality values were provided; no much bigger clone lies one nucleotide off. Findings and caveats that apply to the study as a whole: Because the same donors could not be followed over many years, the conclusions relied on cross-sectional statistical analysis. Out-of-frame TCR alpha sequences shared between twins showed an excess of low generation-probability sequences compared with coincidental sharing between unrelated individuals. Fewer insertions were carried by abundant cord blood beta clonotypes, a similar but weaker trend appeared in young adult naive repertoires, and no such trend appeared in memory repertoires. In monozygotic twins, recombination models systematically underestimated out-of-frame TCR alpha sharing, but the models matched the sharing seen between unrelated individuals. Zero-insertion analyses could be partly confounded by invariant T cells such as MAIT and iNKT, although diverse VJ usage argued against such confounding for most clonotypes. Excess twin sharing in beta out-of-frame sequences was weaker because fewer shared sequences lowered the signal-to-noise ratio.

Libraries were made using 5' RACE. Instrument on record: Illumina HiSeq 2000. Template switching introduced a universal primer binding site; the final cDNA contained a unique molecular identifier, enabling accurate counting of TCR cDNA molecules. Specific primers in the conserved constant-segment region were used to synthesize first-strand cDNA for TCR alpha and beta chains. To control for contamination, each cDNA library was double barcoded with a SMART-Mk sample barcode plus Illumina barcodes. TruSeq adapter sequences and Illumina sample barcodes were added in two successive PCR steps. The Illumina HiSeq platform was used with custom primers to sequence TCR alpha and beta cDNA libraries. Turning to the authors' computational methods: MiGEC processed the raw reads to extract unique molecular identifiers, while MiXCR was used to determine the CDR3 positions. For each individual, recombination models were inferred using an EM algorithm with the repgenHMM and IGoR tools. Shared clonotypes were analyzed with the tcR package in R, and sharing was normalized by the product of cloneset sizes. To study raw recombination without the effects of thymic and clonal selection, out-of-frame nonproductive sequences were analyzed. In TCRdb, the public reads were trimmed at Q25 with fastp and aligned with MiXCR, with productive beta chains retained. Rows are combined by CDR3 protein, so each entry shows the most common genes and DNA. In this record, the V and J calls reflect TCRdb's handling and not the investigators' own analysis. The sample table shows 400,000 to 500,000 distinct CDR3 sequences, and around an eighth are seen once. In total, the top ten clones hold 0.98% of the sample.

The CDR3 measures 15 amino acids from cysteine to phenylalanine. Kept here is only the CDR3 DNA, which spans 45 bases and is read in frame from base 1. For CDR1 and CDR2, the germline V gene lists SGHVS and FNYEAQ. After removal of 5 bases from V and 5 bases from J, the junction retains 5 bases not matched to a gene. Another study also made use of these data, one on yellow fever vaccine responses in identical twins. The second study, in turn, reports: According to the authors, the vaccine-induced T cell response in identical twins seemed to be partly convergent and partly specific to each individual. In identical twins, the study followed T cell clones that responded to the vaccine with precision.

This receptor was taken from a woman aged 18-29 years in good health. This chain joins TRBV7-6 to TRBJ2-2, with TRBD2 matching 10 junction bases. Sequencing was performed on CD4+ T cells sorted from blood. The CDR3: CASSLWTSGTGELFF. The nucleotide sequence is TGTGCCAGCAGCCTTTGGACTAGCGGAACCGGGGAGCTGTTTTTT.